The rows below give T cell receptor beta chains drawn from one sample of a study of T-cell memory formation after mild COVID-19. MiXCR, applied by TCRdb to the 5' RACE reads, yields one record per CDR3 protein. The data show roughly 150,000 distinct CDR3 sequences, 13% to 15% seen once. The sample consisted of PBMCs or a T cell subset sorted from them (not recorded which). The receptor source for this set is an adult woman who had mild COVID-19 (a few samples of this study predate the infection). Cell type and time point are not known. Each CDR3 is given with its conserved first and last residue. The D gene is left open where the match is weak. Clone sizes are given selectively: once, few, many, or a class where the clone is expanded.

j_gene | d_gene | abundance | v_gene | CDR3aa | CDR3nt
TRBJ2-7 | . | . | TRBV5-1 | CASSLAQDLFYEQYF | TGCGCCAGCAGCTTGGCCCAAGACCTCTTCTACGAGCAGTACTTC
TRBJ2-3 | . | . | TRBV15 | CATSRDREGTQYF | TGTGCCACCAGCAGAGATCGCGAAGGGACGCAGTATTTT
TRBJ2-5 | TRBD1 | . | TRBV27 | CASRLTGTEETQYF | TGTGCCAGCAGGCTAACCGGGACAGAAGAGACCCAGTACTTC
TRBJ2-1 | . | . | TRBV7-2 | CASSLLRVNEQFF | TGTGCCAGCAGCTTACTCAGGGTCAATGAGCAGTTCTTC
TRBJ2-1 | TRBD2 | few | TRBV14 | CASSQRVGTSGSYNEQFF | TGTGCCAGCAGCCAAAGGGTCGGGACTAGCGGGAGCTACAATGAGCAGTTCTTC
TRBJ1-6 | . | once | TRBV6-5 | CASSYYESAYNSPLHF | TGTGCCAGCAGTTACTATGAGAGCGCCTATAATTCACCCCTCCACTTT
TRBJ1-1 | . | . | TRBV2 | CASSDWLNTEAFF | TGTGCCAGCAGTGATTGGCTGAACACTGAAGCTTTCTTT
TRBJ1-2 | . | few | TRBV29-1 | CSVPPGTDYGYTF | TGCAGCGTCCCTCCAGGCACGGACTATGGCTACACCTTC
TRBJ2-1 | TRBD1 | few | TRBV15 | CATSRHRGTSYNEQFF | TGTGCCACCAGCAGACACAGGGGGACCTCCTACAATGAGCAGTTCTTC
TRBJ2-7 | . | . | TRBV9 | CASSVGIQSSYEQYF | TGTGCCAGCAGCGTAGGCATCCAGTCCTCCTACGAGCAGTACTTC
TRBJ2-5 | . | few | TRBV24-1 | CATSDPMAPGRFQETQYF | TGTGCCACCAGTGATCCCATGGCCCCGGGACGGTTCCAAGAGACCCAGTACTTC
TRBJ2-3 | . | few | TRBV9 | CASSAGGTDTQYF | TGTGCCAGCAGCGCCGGAGGCACAGATACGCAGTATTTT
TRBJ2-5 | TRBD2 | medium-sized | TRBV10-3 | CATVGGVAGTGETQYF | TGTGCCACCGTAGGTGGGGTAGCGGGAACCGGAGAGACCCAGTACTTC
TRBJ1-6 | . | . | TRBV6-5 | CASLRRRTSSYNSPLHF | TGTGCCAGCCTTCGAAGAAGGACGAGCTCCTATAATTCACCCCTCCACTTT
TRBJ1-3 | . | . | TRBV2 | CASRFESGFSGNTIYF | TGTGCCAGCAGATTTGAGTCGGGATTCTCTGGAAACACCATATATTTT
TRBJ2-5 | . | few | TRBV9 | CASSVAGSAGETQYF | TGTGCCAGCAGCGTAGCCGGTAGCGCGGGTGAGACCCAGTACTTC
TRBJ2-1 | . | . | TRBV6-5 | CASSYGESSYNEQFF | TGTGCCAGCAGTTACGGCGAGAGCTCCTACAATGAGCAGTTCTTC
TRBJ1-2 | . | . | TRBV24-1 | CATSDPHDGAAYGYTF | TGTGCCACCAGTGACCCACACGACGGCGCGGCCTATGGCTACACCTTC